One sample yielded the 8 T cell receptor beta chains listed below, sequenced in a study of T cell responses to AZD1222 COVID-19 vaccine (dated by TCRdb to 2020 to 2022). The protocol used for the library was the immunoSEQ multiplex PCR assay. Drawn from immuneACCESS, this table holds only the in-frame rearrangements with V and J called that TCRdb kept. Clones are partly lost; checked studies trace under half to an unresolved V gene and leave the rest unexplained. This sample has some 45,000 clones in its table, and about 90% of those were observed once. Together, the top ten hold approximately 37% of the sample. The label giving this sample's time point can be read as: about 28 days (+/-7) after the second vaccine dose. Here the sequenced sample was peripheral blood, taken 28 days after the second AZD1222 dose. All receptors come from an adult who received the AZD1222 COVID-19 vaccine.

CDR3 in amino acids: CASSLSDTDTQYF. CDR3 DNA: TGCGCCAGCAGCTTGTCGGACACAGATACGCAGTATTTT. The rearrangement links TRBV5-1 to TRBJ2-3; D gene ambiguous. The germline gives CDR1 SGHRS, CDR2 YFSETQ. The germline V and J ends were trimmed by 1 base and 2 bases, with 5 bases remaining between them. The CDR3 loop spans 13 amino acids.

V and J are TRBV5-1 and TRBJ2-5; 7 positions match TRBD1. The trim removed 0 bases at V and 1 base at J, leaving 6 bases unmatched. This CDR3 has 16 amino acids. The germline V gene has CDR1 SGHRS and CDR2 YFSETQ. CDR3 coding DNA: TGCGCCAGCAGCTTGGTAGGGACAGCGATCCAAGAGACCCAGTACTTC. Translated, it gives CASSLVGTAIQETQYF.

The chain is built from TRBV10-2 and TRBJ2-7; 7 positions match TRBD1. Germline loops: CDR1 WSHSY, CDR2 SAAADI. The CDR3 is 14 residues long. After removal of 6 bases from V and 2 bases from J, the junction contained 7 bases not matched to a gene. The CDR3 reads CASRYDRETYEQYF. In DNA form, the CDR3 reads TGCGCCAGCAGATACGACAGGGAGACCTACGAGCAGTACTTC.

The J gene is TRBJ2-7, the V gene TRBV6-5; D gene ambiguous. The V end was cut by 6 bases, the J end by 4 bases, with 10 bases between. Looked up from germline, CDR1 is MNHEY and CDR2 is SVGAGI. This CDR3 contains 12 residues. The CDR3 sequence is CASRIGAYEQYF. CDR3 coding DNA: TGTGCCAGCAGGATCGGCGCGTACGAGCAGTACTTC.

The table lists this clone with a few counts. The CDR3 protein is CSATSSNEQFF. Written as DNA, the CDR3 is TGCAGTGCTACTTCTAGTAATGAGCAGTTCTTC. V gene TRBV20-1 combines with J gene TRBJ2-1; D gene ambiguous. This CDR3 comprises 11 residues. Trimming cost V 4 bases and J 7 bases, with 8 bases left between them. Per germline, CDR1 DFQATT and CDR2 SNEGSKA (reference sequence).

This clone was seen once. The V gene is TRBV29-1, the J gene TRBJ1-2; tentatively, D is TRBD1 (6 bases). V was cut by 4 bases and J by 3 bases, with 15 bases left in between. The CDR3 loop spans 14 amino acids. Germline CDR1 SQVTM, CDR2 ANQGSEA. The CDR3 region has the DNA TGCAGCGTTGCGAACAGGGTAGTCGACTATGGCTACACCTTC. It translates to CSVANRVVDYGYTF.

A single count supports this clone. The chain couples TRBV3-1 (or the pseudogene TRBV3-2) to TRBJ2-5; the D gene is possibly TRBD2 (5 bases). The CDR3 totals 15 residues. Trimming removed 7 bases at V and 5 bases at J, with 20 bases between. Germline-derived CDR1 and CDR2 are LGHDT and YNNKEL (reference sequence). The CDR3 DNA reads TGTGCCAGCAATTCGGGAACACCCCACAAGGAGACCCAGTACTTC. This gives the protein CASNSGTPHKETQYF.

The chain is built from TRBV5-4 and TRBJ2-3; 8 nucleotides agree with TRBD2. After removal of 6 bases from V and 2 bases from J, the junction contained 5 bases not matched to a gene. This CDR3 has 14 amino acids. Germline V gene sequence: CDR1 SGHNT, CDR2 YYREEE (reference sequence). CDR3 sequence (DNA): TGTGCCAGCACCCCAGCGGGGGTCACAGATACGCAGTATTTT. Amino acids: CASTPAGVTDTQYF.